The rows below give T cell receptor beta chains drawn from one sample of a study of glioma-infiltrating T cells after dendritic cell vaccination. Data came from immunoSEQ multiplex PCR; TCRdb stores just in-frame clones and leaves some out. The table has 110,000 or so clones, around 87% seen once. The specimen was blood, collected after dendritic cell vaccination. Receptor source: a human donor with glioblastoma. Each CDR3 is given with its conserved first and last residue. The D gene is left open where the match is weak. Size is omitted from some rows. Given values are once, few, many or a class for expanded clones.

j_call,d_call,clone_size,v_call,cdr3_aa,cdr3_nt
TRBJ1-4,.,.,TRBV19,CASSIAPQGRSTNEKLFF,TGTGCCAGTAGTATAGCCCCCCAGGGGCGTTCGACTAATGAAAAACTGTTTTTT
TRBJ1-2,.,once,TRBV7-8,CASSSGQGLYGYTF,TGTGCCAGCAGCTCCGGGCAGGGACTCTATGGCTACACCTTC
TRBJ2-7,TRBD2,.,TRBV5-4,CASSLMAGAYEQYF,TGTGCCAGCAGCTTGATGGCGGGAGCCTACGAGCAGTACTTC
TRBJ2-7,.,.,TRBV6-1,CATTSGGPISEQYF,TGTGCCACCACCTCCGGGGGGCCGATTTCCGAGCAGTACTTC
TRBJ2-5,TRBD1,.,TRBV6-5,CASGQGKETQYF,TGTGCCAGCGGACAGGGTAAAGAGACCCAGTACTTC
TRBJ2-5,TRBD2,.,TRBV6-1,CASSDRLAGSIVETQYF,TGTGCCAGCAGTGACCGACTAGCGGGATCCATTGTGGAGACCCAGTACTTC
TRBJ2-3,.,.,TRBV21-1,CASSTSGRTSTDTQYF,TGTGCCAGCAGTACTAGCGGGAGAACTAGCACAGATACGCAGTATTTT
TRBJ2-1,TRBD1,.,TRBV27,CASSPVGQYNEQFF,TGTGCCAGCAGTCCAGTGGGACAGTACAATGAGCAGTTCTTC
TRBJ1-5,.,.,TRBV6-6,CASSYNRVQPQHF,TGTGCCAGCAGTTACAACAGGGTTCAGCCCCAGCATTTT
TRBJ2-3,.,.,TRBV6-5,CASSYGGMRTDTQYF,TGTGCCAGCAGTTACGGAGGGATGAGGACAGATACGCAGTATTTT
TRBJ2-5,TRBD2,.,TRBV6-1,CASRLATQETQYF,TGTGCCAGCAGACTAGCGACTCAGGAGACCCAGTACTTC
TRBJ2-3,TRBD2,.,TRBV5-1,CASIPTSGSSDTQYF,TGCGCCAGCATCCCTACTAGCGGGAGTTCAGATACGCAGTATTTT
TRBJ2-3,.,.,TRBV19,CASIVGGGDTQYF,TGTGCCAGTATTGTAGGTGGAGGGGATACGCAGTATTTT
TRBJ1-1,TRBD1,.,TRBV6-1,CASKRGRGNDTEAFF,TGTGCCAGCAAAAGAGGCAGGGGGAACGACACTGAAGCTTTCTTT
TRBJ1-5,.,.,TRBV21-1,CASSKGGGREGNQPQHF,TGTGCCAGCAGCAAAGGAGGAGGCAGGGAGGGCAATCAGCCCCAGCATTTT
TRBJ1-5,TRBD1,.,TRBV6-1,CASSPTGAADQPQHF,TGTGCCAGCAGTCCAACAGGGGCGGCCGATCAGCCCCAGCATTTT
TRBJ1-3,.,.,TRBV29-1,CSVGEGSFGNTIYF,TGCAGCGTTGGAGAAGGTAGCTTTGGAAACACCATATATTTT
TRBJ1-2,TRBD1,.,TRBV6-5,CASGPGTGSYGYTF,TGTGCCAGCGGGCCCGGGACAGGGAGCTATGGCTACACCTTC
TRBJ2-7,.,.,TRBV5-1,CASSLVGPGEFEQYF,TGCGCCAGCAGCTTGGTCGGGCCAGGGGAATTCGAGCAGTACTTC
TRBJ1-2,.,.,TRBV2,CASSRSVRGGYTF,TGTGCCAGCAGTAGATCCGTACGGGGTGGCTACACCTTC
TRBJ2-1,.,once,TRBV27,CASTSGGAGNEQFF,TGTGCCAGCACCAGTGGGGGGGCCGGTAATGAGCAGTTCTTC
TRBJ1-1,.,.,TRBV12-5,CASGLERVKAFF,TGTGCTAGTGGTTTGGAGAGGGTGAAAGCTTTCTTT